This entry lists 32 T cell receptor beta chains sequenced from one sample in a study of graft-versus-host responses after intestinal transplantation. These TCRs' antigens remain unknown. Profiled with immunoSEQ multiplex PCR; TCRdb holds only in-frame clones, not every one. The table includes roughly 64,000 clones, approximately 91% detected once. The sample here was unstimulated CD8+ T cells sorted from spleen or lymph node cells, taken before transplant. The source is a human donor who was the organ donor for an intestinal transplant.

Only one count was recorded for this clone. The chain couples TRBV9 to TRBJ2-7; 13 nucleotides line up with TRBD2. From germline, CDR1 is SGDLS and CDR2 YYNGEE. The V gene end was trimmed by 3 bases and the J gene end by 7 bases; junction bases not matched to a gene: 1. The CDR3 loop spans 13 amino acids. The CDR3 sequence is CASSAGLAGEQYF. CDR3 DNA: TGTGCCAGCAGCGCGGGACTAGCGGGGGAGCAGTACTTC.

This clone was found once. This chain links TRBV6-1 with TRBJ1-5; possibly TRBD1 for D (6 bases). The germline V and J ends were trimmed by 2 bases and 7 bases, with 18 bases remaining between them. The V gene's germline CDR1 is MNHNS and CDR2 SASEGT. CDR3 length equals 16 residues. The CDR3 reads CASSEKAGASEQPQHF. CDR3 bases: TGTGCCAGCAGTGAAAAGGCAGGGGCATCAGAACAGCCCCAGCATTTT.

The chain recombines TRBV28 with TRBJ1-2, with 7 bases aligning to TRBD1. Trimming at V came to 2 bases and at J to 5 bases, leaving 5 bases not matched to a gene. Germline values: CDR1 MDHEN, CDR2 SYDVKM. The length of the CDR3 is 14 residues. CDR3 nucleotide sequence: TGTGCCAGCAGTTTAGCGACAGGGTATTATGGCTACACCTTC. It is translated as CASSLATGYYGYTF.

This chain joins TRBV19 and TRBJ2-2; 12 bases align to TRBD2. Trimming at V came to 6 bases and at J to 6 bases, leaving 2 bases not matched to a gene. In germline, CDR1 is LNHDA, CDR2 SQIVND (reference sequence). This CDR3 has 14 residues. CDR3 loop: CASRTSGSPGELFF. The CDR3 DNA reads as TGTGCCAGTAGGACTAGCGGGAGCCCCGGGGAGCTGTTTTTT.

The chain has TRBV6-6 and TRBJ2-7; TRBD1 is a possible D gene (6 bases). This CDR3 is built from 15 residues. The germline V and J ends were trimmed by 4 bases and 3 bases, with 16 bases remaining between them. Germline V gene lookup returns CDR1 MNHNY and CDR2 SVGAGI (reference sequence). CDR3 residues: CASSLPPDSLYEQYF. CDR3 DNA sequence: TGTGCCAGCAGTTTACCGCCGGACAGCCTCTACGAGCAGTACTTC.

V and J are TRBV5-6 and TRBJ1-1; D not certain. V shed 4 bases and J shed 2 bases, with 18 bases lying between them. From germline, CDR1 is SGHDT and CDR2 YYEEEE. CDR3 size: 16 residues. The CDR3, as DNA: TGTGCCAGCAGCCCATTAATTATAACACGAAACACTGAAGCTTTCTTT. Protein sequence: CASSPLIITRNTEAFF. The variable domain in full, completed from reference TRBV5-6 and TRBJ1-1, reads DAGVTQSPTHLIKTRGQQVTLRCSPKSGHDTVSWYQQALGQGPQFIFQYYEEEERQRGNFPDRFSGHQFPNYSSELNVNALLLGDSALYLCASSPLIITRNTEAFFGQGTRLTVV.

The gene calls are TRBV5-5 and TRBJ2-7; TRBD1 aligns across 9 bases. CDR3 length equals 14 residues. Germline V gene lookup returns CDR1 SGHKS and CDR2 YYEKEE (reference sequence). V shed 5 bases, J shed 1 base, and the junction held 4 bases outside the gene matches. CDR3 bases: TGTGCCAGCAGAACCGGACAGGGGTCCTACGAGCAGTACTTC. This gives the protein CASRTGQGSYEQYF.

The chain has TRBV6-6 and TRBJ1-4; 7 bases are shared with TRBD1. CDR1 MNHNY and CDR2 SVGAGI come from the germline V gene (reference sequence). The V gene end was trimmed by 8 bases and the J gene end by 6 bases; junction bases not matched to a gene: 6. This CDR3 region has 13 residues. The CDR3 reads CASGDRPYEKLFF. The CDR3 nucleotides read TGTGCCAGCGGGGACAGACCATATGAAAAACTGTTTTTT.

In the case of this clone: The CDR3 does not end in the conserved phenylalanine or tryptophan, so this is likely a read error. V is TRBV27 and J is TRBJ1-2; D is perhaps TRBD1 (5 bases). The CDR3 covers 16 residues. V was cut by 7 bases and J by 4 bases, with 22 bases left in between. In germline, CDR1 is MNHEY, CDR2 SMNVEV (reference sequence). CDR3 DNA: TGTGCCAGCATGGGCAGGGTCGGTCAGTCCCTCTATGGCTACACCCTC. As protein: CASMGRVGQSLYGYTL.

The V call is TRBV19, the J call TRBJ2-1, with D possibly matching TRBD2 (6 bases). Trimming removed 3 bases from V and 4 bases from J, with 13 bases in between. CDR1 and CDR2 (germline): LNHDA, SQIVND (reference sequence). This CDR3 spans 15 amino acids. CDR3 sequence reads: CASSIGTGGYNEQFF. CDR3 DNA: TGTGCCAGTAGTATCGGGACTGGCGGATACAATGAGCAGTTCTTC. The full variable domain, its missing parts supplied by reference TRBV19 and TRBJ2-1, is DGGITQSPKYLFRKEGQNVTLSCEQNLNHDAMYWYRQDPGQGLRLIYYSQIVNDFQKGDIAEGYSVSREKKESFPLTVTSAQKNPTAFYLCASSIGTGGYNEQFFGPGTRLTVL.

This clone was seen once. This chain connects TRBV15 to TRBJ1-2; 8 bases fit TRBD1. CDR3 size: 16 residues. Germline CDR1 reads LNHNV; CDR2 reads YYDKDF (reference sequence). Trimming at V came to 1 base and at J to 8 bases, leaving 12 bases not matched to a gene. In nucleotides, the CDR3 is TGTGCCACCAGCAGAGGAGTCTTCGGGACAGGACGCGGCTACACCTTC. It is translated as CATSRGVFGTGRGYTF.

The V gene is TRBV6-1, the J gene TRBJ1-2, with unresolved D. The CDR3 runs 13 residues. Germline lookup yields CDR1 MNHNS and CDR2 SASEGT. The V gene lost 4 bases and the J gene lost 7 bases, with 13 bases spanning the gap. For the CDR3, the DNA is TGTGCCAGCAGTGGGCCCGCCGGGTTTGGCTACACCTTC. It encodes CASSGPAGFGYTF.

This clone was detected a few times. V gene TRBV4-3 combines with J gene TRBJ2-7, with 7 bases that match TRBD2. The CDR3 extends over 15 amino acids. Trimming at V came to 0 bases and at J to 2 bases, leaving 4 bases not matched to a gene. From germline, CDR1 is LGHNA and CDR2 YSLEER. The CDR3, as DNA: TGCGCCAGCAGCCAAGATAGGGCGGGAGCCTACGAGCAGTACTTC. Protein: CASSQDRAGAYEQYF.

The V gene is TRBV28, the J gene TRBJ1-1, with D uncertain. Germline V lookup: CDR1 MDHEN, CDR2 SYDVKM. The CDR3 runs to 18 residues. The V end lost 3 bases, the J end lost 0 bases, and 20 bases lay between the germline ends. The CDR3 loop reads CASSLLASTVKMNTEAFF. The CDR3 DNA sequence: TGTGCCAGCAGTTTGCTAGCGAGTACAGTAAAAATGAACACTGAAGCTTTCTTT.

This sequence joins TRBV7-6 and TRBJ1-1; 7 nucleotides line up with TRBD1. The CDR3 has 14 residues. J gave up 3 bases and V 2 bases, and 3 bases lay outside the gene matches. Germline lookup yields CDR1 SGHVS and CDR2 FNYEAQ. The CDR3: CASSLLTGDTEAFF. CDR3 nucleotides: TGTGCCAGCAGCTTATTAACAGGGGACACTGAAGCTTTCTTT.

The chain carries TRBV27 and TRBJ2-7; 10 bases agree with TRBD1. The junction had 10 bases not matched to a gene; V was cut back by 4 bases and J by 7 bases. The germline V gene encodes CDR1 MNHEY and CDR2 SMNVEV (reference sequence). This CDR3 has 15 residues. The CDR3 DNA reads TGTGCCAGCAGTTGGGGGCCCGGGACAGGGGAAGAGCAGTACTTC. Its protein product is CASSWGPGTGEEQYF.

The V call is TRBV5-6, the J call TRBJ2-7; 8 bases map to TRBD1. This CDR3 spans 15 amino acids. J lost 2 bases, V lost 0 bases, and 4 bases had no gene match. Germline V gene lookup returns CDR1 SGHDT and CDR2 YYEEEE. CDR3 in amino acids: CASSLGQGFAYEQYF. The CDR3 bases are TGTGCCAGCAGCTTGGGACAGGGGTTTGCCTACGAGCAGTACTTC. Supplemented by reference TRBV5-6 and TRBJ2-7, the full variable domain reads DAGVTQSPTHLIKTRGQQVTLRCSPKSGHDTVSWYQQALGQGPQFIFQYYEEEERQRGNFPDRFSGHQFPNYSSELNVNALLLGDSALYLCASSLGQGFAYEQYFGPGTRLTVT.

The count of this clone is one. The CDR3 reads CAWSGGLNYGYTF. The CDR3 DNA reads TGTGCCTGGAGTGGGGGACTGAACTATGGCTACACCTTC. V and J are TRBV30 and TRBJ1-2; tentative D call: TRBD1 (5 bases). Trimming left V 1 base short and J 2 bases short, with 8 bases between. Germline CDR1 reads GTSNPN; CDR2 reads SVGIG (reference sequence). This CDR3 has 13 amino acids.

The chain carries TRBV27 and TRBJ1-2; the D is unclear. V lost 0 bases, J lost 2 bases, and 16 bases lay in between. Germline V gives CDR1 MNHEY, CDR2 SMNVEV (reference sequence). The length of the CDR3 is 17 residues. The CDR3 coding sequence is TGTGCCAGCAGTTTATCGCCCAAACCCACGGGGAACTATGGCTACACCTTC. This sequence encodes CASSLSPKPTGNYGYTF.

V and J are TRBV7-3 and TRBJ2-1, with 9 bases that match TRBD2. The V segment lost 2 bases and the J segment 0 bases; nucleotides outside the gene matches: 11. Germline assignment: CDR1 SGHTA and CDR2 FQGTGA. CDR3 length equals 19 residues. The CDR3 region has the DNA TGTGCCAGCAGCTTAGCCCCTAGCGGGGACGAAAGCTCCTACAATGAGCAGTTCTTC. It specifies CASSLAPSGDESSYNEQFF.

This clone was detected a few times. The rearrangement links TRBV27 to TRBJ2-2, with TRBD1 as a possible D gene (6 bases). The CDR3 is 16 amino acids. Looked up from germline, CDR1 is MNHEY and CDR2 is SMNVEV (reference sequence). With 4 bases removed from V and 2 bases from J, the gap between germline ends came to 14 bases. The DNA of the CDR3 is TGTGCCAGCAGTTGGGGGCCCGCAGGAAACACCGGGGAGCTGTTTTTT. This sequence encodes CASSWGPAGNTGELFF.

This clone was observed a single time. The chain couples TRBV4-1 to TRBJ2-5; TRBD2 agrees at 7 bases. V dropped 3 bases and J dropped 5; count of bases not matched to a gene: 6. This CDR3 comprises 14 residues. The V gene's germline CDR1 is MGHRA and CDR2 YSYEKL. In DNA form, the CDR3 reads TGCGCCAGCAGCCAGGCGGGAGTGGCGGAGACCCAGTACTTC. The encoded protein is CASSQAGVAETQYF.

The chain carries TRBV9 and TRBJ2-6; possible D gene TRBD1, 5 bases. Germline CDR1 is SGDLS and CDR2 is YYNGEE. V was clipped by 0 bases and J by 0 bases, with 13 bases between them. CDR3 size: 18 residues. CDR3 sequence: CASSVGGSQHSGANVLTF. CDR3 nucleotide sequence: TGTGCCAGCAGCGTAGGGGGCTCTCAGCACTCTGGGGCCAACGTCCTGACTTTC.

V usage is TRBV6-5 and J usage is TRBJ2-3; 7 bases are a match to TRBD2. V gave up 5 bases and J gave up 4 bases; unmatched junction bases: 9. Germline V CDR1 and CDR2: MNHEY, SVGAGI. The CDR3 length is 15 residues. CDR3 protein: CASSVTGGRADTQYF. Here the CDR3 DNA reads TGTGCCAGCAGTGTAACGGGAGGAAGGGCAGATACGCAGTATTTT.

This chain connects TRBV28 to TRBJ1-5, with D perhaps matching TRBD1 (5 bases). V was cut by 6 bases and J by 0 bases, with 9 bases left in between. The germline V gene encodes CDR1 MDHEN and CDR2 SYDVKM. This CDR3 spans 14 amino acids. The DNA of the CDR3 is TGTGCCAGCAGAACGACAGATAGCAATCAGCCCCAGCATTTT. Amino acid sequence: CASRTTDSNQPQHF.

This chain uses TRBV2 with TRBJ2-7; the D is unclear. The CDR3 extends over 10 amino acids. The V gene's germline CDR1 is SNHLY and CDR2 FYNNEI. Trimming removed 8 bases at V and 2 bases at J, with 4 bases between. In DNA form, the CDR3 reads TGTGCCAGCCAGGCCTACGAGCAGTACTTC. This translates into CASQAYEQYF.

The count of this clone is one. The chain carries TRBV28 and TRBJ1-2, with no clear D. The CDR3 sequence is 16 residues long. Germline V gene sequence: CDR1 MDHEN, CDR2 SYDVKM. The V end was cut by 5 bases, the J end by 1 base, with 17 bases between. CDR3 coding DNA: TGTGCCAGCAGTCCAGTGTGGCCCCACCTTAACTATGGCTACACCTTC. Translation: CASSPVWPHLNYGYTF.

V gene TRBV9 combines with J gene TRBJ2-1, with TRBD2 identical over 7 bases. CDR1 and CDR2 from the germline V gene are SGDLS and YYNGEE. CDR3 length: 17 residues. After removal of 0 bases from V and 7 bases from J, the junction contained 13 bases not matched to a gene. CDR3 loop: CASSVVSGREFGNEQFF. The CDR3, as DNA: TGTGCCAGCAGCGTAGTGAGTGGGCGGGAGTTTGGGAATGAGCAGTTCTTC.

The CDR3 nucleotides read TGTGCCATCAGTCGGTGGTCTCGGGGGGAAAAACTGTTTTTT. Translating gives CAISRWSRGEKLFF. The gene calls are TRBV10-3 and TRBJ1-4, with D maybe TRBD1 (5 bases). The CDR3 is 14 amino acids. V was trimmed by 5 bases and J by 8 bases, leaving 15 bases between them. In germline, CDR1 is ENHRY, CDR2 SYGVKD.

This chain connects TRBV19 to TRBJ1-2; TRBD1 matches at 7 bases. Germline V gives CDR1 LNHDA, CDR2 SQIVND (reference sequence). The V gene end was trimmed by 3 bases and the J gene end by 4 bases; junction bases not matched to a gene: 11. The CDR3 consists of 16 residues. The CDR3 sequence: CASSIKRGQGIYGYTF. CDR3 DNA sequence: TGTGCCAGTAGTATCAAAAGGGGGCAGGGGATCTATGGCTACACCTTC.

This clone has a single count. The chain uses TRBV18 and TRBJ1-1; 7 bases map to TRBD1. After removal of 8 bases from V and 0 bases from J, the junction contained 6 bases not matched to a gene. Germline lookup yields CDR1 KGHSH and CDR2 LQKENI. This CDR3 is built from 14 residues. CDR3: CASQGQRMNTEAFF. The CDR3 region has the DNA TGTGCCAGCCAGGGACAGAGAATGAACACTGAAGCTTTCTTT. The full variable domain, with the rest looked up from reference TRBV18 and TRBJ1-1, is NAGVMQNPRHLVRRRGQEARLRCSPMKGHSHVYWYRQLPEEGLKFMVYLQKENIIDESGMPKERFSAEFPKEGPSILRIQQVVRGDSAAYFCASQGQRMNTEAFFGQGTRLTVV.

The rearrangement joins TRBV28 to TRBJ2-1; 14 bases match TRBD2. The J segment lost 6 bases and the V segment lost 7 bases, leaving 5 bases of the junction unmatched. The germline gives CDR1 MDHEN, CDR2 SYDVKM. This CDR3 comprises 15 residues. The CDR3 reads CASNLGTSGSNEQFF. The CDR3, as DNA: TGTGCCAGCAATCTCGGGACTAGCGGGAGCAATGAGCAGTTCTTC.